The rows below give T cell receptor beta chains drawn from one sample of a study of cytomegalovirus exposure and HLA in healthy donors. Profiled with immunoSEQ multiplex PCR; TCRdb holds only in-frame clones, not every one. This sample has about 190,000 clones, with about 81% found just once. Specimen: PBMCs. These receptors were collected from a woman under 30 in good health and CMV-seropositive. CDR3s include the opening cysteine and the closing phenylalanine or tryptophan. The order of the fields is J gene, CDR3 length, V gene, CDR3 protein.

TRBJ2-2 19 TRBV15 CATSRGDLAGGPDTGELFF
TRBJ1-6 12 TRBV12-5 CASGLQNSPLHF
TRBJ1-1 17 TRBV9 CASRGTGSKSGNTEAFF
TRBJ2-5 16 TRBV19 CASSPRTSGGQETQYF
TRBJ2-7 16 TRBV4-2 CASSQESGRNSHEQYF
TRBJ2-7 12 TRBV7-6 CASSLSLGAPDF
TRBJ1-5 15 TRBV5-6 CASSTTGGEDQPQHF
TRBJ1-2 11 TRBV7-3 CASYIGGGYTF
TRBJ2-5 13 TRBV6-5 CASRGGAQETQYF
TRBJ1-5 18 TRBV2 CASRRDRGEYLKGQPQHF
TRBJ2-2 16 TRBV14 CASSPTWTGGSRELFF
TRBJ1-1 13 TRBV30 CAWSWQGNTEAFF
TRBJ1-1 9 TRBV20-1 CSAREGQVF
TRBJ1-1 18 TRBV11-2 CASSPGPRDGGMNTEAFF
TRBJ2-5 14 TRBV11-3 CASSTGGQGETQYF
TRBJ2-7 14 TRBV18 CASSPGQGEYEQYF
TRBJ2-2 16 TRBV7-3 CASSPVAGRNTGELFF